Listed below are T cell receptor beta chains from one sample, sequenced in a study of T cells after yellow fever vaccination. TCRdb independently ran MiXCR on the 5' RACE reads; one entry per CDR3 protein. The data show over 300,000 distinct CDR3 sequences, 6.8% seen once. The specimen was PBMCs, collected about 41 days after the first yellow fever vaccination. The receptor source for this set is a man aged 18 to 29 who received the YFV17D yellow fever vaccine. Both conserved end residues are part of each CDR3. The D gene is left open where the match is weak. Only some rows state a clone size, as once, few, many or a class for expanded clones.

TRBV20-1	.	TRBJ2-3	.	CSAGRRDTQYF	TGCAGTGCGGGCCGTCGGGATACGCAGTATTTT
TRBV6-1	TRBD1	TRBJ2-1	many	CASSEGTGGNEQFF	TGTGCCAGCAGTGAAGGGACAGGGGGCAATGAGCAGTTCTTC
TRBV28	.	TRBJ2-5	.	CASSSPQGSTETQYF	TGTGCCAGCAGTTCCCCCCAGGGTAGCACCGAGACCCAGTACTTC
TRBV20-1	.	TRBJ2-3	.	CSARPTDTQYF	TGCAGTGCTAGGCCCACAGATACGCAGTATTTT
TRBV5-4	.	TRBJ2-3	many	CASSRGGPTDTQYF	TGTGCCAGCAGCAGGGGGGGTCCCACAGATACGCAGTATTTT
TRBV9	TRBD2	TRBJ2-1	few	CASSDRGLAGYNEQFF	TGTGCCAGCAGTGATCGAGGACTAGCGGGTTACAATGAGCAGTTCTTC
TRBV29-1	TRBD1	TRBJ2-5	few	CSVNRQGSETQYF	TGCAGCGTTAATAGACAGGGGAGTGAGACCCAGTACTTC
TRBV12-3/TRBV12-4	TRBD2	TRBJ2-5	many	CASSAPSGGAYETQYF	TGTGCCAGCAGTGCCCCTAGCGGGGGGGCCTATGAGACCCAGTACTTC
TRBV7-2	.	TRBJ2-2	.	CASSEWAGTTGELFF	TGTGCCAGCAGCGAGTGGGCAGGGACGACCGGGGAGCTGTTTTTT
TRBV20-1	TRBD2	TRBJ2-7	many	CSARDPGLAHSYEQYF	TGCAGTGCTAGAGACCCGGGACTAGCTCACTCCTACGAGCAGTACTTC
TRBV6-1	.	TRBJ1-6	.	CASRTGSYNSPLHF	TGTGCCAGCAGGACAGGCTCCTATAATTCACCCCTCCACTTT
TRBV5-1	.	TRBJ1-1	few	CASSLDSGTEAFF	TGCGCCAGCAGTCTGGACAGTGGTACTGAAGCTTTCTTT
TRBV11-1	TRBD1	TRBJ1-2	.	CASSQDRGVGYTF	TGTGCCAGCAGCCAAGACAGGGGTGTTGGCTACACCTTC
TRBV5-1	TRBD2	TRBJ2-5	few	CASSLRLAGVQETQYF	TGCGCCAGCAGCCTTCGACTAGCGGGGGTTCAAGAGACCCAGTACTTC
TRBV5-1	.	TRBJ2-3	.	CASSLALNTDTQYF	TGCGCCAGCAGCTTGGCTCTTAACACAGATACGCAGTATTTT
TRBV24-1	.	TRBJ2-3	few	CATSDRGPQADTQYF	TGTGCCACCAGTGATCGAGGGCCTCAGGCAGATACGCAGTATTTT
TRBV5-1	.	TRBJ1-1	many	CASSLAGGRMNTEAFF	TGCGCCAGCAGCTTGGCGGGGGGGCGGATGAACACTGAAGCTTTCTTT
TRBV5-1	TRBD1	TRBJ2-7	many	CASSLDSTGEDEQYF	TGCGCCAGCAGCTTGGATTCGACAGGGGAGGACGAGCAGTACTTC
TRBV20-1	TRBD2	TRBJ2-1	.	CSAPSLWGLAGAEQFF	TGCAGTGCTCCGTCCCTTTGGGGACTAGCGGGGGCCGAGCAGTTCTTC
TRBV7-2	.	TRBJ2-7	.	CASSLVPGAGSYEQYF	TGTGCCAGCAGCTTAGTACCGGGGGCGGGTTCGTACGAGCAGTACTTC
TRBV2	TRBD1	TRBJ2-3	few	CASSGGTGIPDTQYF	TGTGCCAGCAGTGGCGGGACAGGGATTCCAGATACGCAGTATTTT
TRBV19	.	TRBJ2-1	few	CASSMVGYEQFF	TGTGCCAGTAGTATGGTGGGTTATGAGCAGTTCTTC
TRBV5-4	TRBD2	TRBJ2-2	.	CASSSTSENTGELFF	TGTGCCAGCAGCTCGACTAGCGAGAACACCGGGGAGCTGTTTTTT
TRBV29-1	.	TRBJ1-1	.	CSVSPGNTEAFF	TGCAGCGTTAGCCCTGGGAACACTGAAGCTTTCTTT
TRBV14	.	TRBJ2-5	many	CASSPPGATQETQYF	TGTGCCAGCAGCCCCCCGGGGGCAACCCAAGAGACCCAGTACTTC
TRBV25-1	.	TRBJ2-2	.	CASRDNPGELFF	TGTGCCAGCAGGGATAATCCCGGGGAGCTGTTTTTT
TRBV19	.	TRBJ1-5	.	CASSALRTTSNQPQHF	TGTGCCAGTAGTGCCCTCCGGACAACTAGCAATCAGCCCCAGCATTTT
TRBV7-2	.	TRBJ2-7	many	CASSFLSADYEQYF	TGTGCCAGCAGCTTTCTATCAGCCGACTACGAGCAGTACTTC
TRBV5-4	.	TRBJ1-1	.	CASSRSQGPEAFF	TGTGCCAGCAGCCGTTCCCAGGGACCTGAAGCTTTCTTT
TRBV5-1	TRBD2	TRBJ2-1	few	CASSLIGAGGYNEQFF	TGCGCCAGCAGCTTGATCGGAGCGGGGGGCTACAATGAGCAGTTCTTC
TRBV7-9	TRBD2	TRBJ2-2	.	CASRRSPGLAVAGELFF	TGTGCCAGCAGGCGTTCCCCGGGACTAGCGGTCGCCGGGGAGCTGTTTTTT
TRBV11-2	TRBD1	TRBJ1-4	many	CASSSRAGTEFREKLFF	TGTGCCAGCAGCTCCCGTGCCGGGACAGAGTTTAGGGAAAAACTGTTTTTT
TRBV28	.	TRBJ1-2	few	CASRTGTGSRGYTF	TGTGCCAGCAGGACAGGAACAGGGTCTAGGGGCTACACCTTC
TRBV5-6	TRBD2	TRBJ2-7	few	CASRVAGAYEQYF	TGTGCCAGCAGGGTAGCGGGAGCTTACGAGCAGTACTTC
TRBV30	.	TRBJ2-1	.	CAWGAGSTSYNEQFF	TGTGCCTGGGGGGCGGGGAGTACCTCCTACAATGAGCAGTTCTTC
TRBV28	.	TRBJ1-2	few	CASSLVKYGYTF	TGTGCCAGCAGTTTAGTAAAATATGGCTACACCTTC
TRBV28	TRBD1	TRBJ2-2	.	CGSSPLDRENTGELFF	TGTGGCAGCAGTCCCCTCGACAGGGAGAACACCGGGGAGCTGTTTTTT
TRBV2	.	TRBJ1-6	many	CASSPLAGNSPLHF	TGTGCCAGCAGCCCCCTGGCCGGGAATTCACCCCTCCACTTT
TRBV7-2	TRBD2	TRBJ2-3	few	CASSLGPGLAEPQYF	TGTGCCAGCAGCTTAGGCCCGGGACTAGCGGAGCCGCAGTATTTT
TRBV12-3/TRBV12-4	.	TRBJ2-2	.	CASSRRDTNTGELFF	TGTGCCAGCAGTCGGCGGGACACGAACACCGGGGAGCTGTTTTTT
TRBV5-1	.	TRBJ2-3	many	CASSLKGGTDTQYF	TGCGCCAGCAGCTTGAAAGGGGGCACAGATACGCAGTATTTT
TRBV3-1	.	TRBJ2-7	.	CANSLTNWRGQQYF	TGTGCCAACAGCCTGACTAATTGGCGGGGCCAGCAGTACTTC